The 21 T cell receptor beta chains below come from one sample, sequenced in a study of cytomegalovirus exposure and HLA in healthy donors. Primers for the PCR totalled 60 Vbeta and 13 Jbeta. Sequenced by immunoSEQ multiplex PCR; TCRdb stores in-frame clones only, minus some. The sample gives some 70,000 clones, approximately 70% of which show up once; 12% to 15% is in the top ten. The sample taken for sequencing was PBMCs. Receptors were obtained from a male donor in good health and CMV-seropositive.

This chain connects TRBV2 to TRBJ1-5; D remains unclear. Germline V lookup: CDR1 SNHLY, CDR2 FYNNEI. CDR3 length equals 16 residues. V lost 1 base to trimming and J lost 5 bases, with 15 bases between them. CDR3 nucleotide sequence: TGTGCCAGCAGTGAAGGGGTAGGAGAGGTCCATCAGCCCCAGCATTTT. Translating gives CASSEGVGEVHQPQHF.

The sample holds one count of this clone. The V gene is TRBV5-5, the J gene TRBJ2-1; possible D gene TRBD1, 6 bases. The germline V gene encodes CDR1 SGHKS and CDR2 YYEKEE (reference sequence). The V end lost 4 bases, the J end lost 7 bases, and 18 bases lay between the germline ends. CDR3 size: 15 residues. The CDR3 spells CASSRTLGAKNEQFF. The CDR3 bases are TGTGCCAGCAGCCGCACCCTGGGGGCCAAGAATGAGCAGTTCTTC.

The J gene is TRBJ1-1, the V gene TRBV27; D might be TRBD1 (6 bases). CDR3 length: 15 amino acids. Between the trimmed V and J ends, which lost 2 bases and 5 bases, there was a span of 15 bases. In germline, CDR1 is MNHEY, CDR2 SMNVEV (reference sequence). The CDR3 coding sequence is TGTGCCAGCAGTTTAAGCAGGGGTGGAGAGACTGAAGCTTTCTTT. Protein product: CASSLSRGGETEAFF.

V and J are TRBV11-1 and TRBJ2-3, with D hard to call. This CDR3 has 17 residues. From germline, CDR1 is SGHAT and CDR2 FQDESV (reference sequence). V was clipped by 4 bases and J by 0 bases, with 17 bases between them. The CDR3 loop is CASSYPRGHTSTDTQYF. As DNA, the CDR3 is TGTGCCAGCAGCTACCCGCGAGGCCACACTAGCACAGATACGCAGTATTTT.

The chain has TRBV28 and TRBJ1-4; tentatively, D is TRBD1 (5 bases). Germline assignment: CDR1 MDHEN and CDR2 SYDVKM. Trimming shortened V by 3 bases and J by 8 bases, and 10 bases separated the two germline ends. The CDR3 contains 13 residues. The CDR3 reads CASSLPRGEKLFF. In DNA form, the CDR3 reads TGTGCCAGCAGTTTGCCCCGGGGGGAAAAACTGTTTTTT. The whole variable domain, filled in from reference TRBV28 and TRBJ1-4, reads DVKVTQSSRYLVKRTGEKVFLECVQDMDHENMFWYRQDPGLGLRLIYFSYDVKMKEKGDIPEGYSVSREKKERFSLILESASTNQTSMYLCASSLPRGEKLFFGSGTQLSVL.

In DNA form, the CDR3 reads TGTGCCAGCAGCTCCGAGCGGGAGGGCTCGTCTGAGCAGTACTTC. This translates into CASSSEREGSSEQYF. The chain links TRBV5-4 to TRBJ2-7, with 10 bases that match TRBD2. Germline V gene sequence: CDR1 SGHNT, CDR2 YYREEE (reference sequence). The length of the CDR3 is 15 residues. V gave up 3 bases and J gave up 7 bases; unmatched junction bases: 10.

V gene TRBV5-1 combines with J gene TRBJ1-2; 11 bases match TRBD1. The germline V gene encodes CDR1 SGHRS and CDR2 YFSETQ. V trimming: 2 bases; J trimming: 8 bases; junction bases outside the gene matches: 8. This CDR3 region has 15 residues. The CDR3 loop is CASSFVGTGGGGYTF. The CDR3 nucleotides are TGCGCCAGCAGCTTTGTGGGGACAGGGGGTGGCGGCTACACCTTC.

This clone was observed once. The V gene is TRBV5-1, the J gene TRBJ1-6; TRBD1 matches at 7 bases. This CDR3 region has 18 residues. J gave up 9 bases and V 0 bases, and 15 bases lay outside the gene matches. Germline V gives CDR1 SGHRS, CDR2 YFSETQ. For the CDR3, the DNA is TGCGCCAGCAGCTTGGGGTCAAATAAGGGGGCGGTAATTTCACCCCTCCACTTT. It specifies CASSLGSNKGAVISPLHF.

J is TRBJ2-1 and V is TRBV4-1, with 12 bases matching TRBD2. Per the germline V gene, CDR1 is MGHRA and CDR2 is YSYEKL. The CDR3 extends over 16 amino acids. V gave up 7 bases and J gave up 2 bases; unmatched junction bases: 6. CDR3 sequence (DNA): TGCGCCAGCAAGCGACTAGCGGGGGATGCCTACAATGAGCAGTTCTTC. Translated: CASKRLAGDAYNEQFF.

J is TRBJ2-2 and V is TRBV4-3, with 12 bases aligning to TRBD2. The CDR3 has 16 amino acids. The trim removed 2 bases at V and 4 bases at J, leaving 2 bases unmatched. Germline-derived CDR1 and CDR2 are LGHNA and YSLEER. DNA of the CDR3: TGCGCCAGCAGCCAAAGACTAGCGGGGGCCACCGGGGAGCTGTTTTTT. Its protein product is CASSQRLAGATGELFF.

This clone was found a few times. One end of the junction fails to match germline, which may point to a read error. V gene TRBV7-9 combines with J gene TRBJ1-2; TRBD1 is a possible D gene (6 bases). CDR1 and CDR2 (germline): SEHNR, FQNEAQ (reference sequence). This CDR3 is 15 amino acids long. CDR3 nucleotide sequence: TGTTCCAGCACACAGGGTACCCTTGTGGTCTATGGCTACACCTTC. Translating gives CSSTQGTLVVYGYTF. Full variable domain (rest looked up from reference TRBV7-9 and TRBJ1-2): DTGVSQNPRHKITKRGQNVTFRCDPISEHNRLYWYRQTLGQGPEFLTYFQNEAQLEKSRLLSDRFSAERPKGSFSTLEIQRTEQGDSAMYLCSSTQGTLVVYGYTFGSGTRLTVV.

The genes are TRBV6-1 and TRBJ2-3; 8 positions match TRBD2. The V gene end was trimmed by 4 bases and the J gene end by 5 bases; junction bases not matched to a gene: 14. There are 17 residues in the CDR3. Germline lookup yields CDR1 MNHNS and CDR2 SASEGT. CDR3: CASSAWTPGTSGDTQYF. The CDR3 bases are TGTGCCAGCAGTGCCTGGACACCCGGGACTAGTGGAGATACGCAGTATTTT.

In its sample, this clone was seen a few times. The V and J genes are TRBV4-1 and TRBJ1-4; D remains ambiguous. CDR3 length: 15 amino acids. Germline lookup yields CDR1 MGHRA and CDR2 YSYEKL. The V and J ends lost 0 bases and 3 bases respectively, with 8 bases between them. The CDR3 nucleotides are TGCGCCAGCAGCCAAGATCCAGGCCCTAATGAAAAACTGTTTTTT. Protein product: CASSQDPGPNEKLFF.

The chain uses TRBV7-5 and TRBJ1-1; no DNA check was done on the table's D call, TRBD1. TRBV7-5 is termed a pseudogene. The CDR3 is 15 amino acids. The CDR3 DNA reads TGTGTCAGAAGCCCCATGGACAGACAGAACACTGAAGCTTTCTTT. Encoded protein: CVRSPMDRQNTEAFF.

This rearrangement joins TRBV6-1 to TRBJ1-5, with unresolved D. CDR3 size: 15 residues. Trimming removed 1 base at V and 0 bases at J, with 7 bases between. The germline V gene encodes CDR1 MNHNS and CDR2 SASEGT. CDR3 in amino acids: CASSEGDNSNQPQHF. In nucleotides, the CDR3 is TGTGCCAGCAGTGAAGGTGACAATAGCAATCAGCCCCAGCATTTT.

CDR3 nucleotide sequence: TGTGCCAGCAAGAACCCTAGGACAGTGTCGCAAATCGAGCAGTTCTTC. It specifies CASKNPRTVSQIEQFF. This chain joins TRBV21-1 and TRBJ2-1; no check of the table's D call, TRBD1, against the DNA was made. TRBV21-1 is given as a pseudogene. The CDR3 runs to 16 residues.

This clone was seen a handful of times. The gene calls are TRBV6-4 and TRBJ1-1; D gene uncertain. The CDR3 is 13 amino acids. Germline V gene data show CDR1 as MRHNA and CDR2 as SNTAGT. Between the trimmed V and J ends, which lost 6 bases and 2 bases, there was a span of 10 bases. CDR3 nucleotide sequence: TGTGCCAGCAGCACGAGTATAAACACTGAAGCTTTCTTT. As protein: CASSTSINTEAFF.

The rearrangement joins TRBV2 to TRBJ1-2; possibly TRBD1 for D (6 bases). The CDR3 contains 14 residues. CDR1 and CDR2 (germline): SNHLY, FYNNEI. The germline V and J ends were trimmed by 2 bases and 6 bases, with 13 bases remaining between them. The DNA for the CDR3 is TGTGCCAGCAGTGAATGGGGCAGGGGTGATGGCTACACCTTC. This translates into CASSEWGRGDGYTF. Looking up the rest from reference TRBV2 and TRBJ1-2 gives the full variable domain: EPEVTQTPSHQVTQMGQEVILRCVPISNHLYFYWYRQILGQKVEFLVSFYNNEISEKSEIFDDQFSVERPDGSNFTLKIRSTKLEDSAMYFCASSEWGRGDGYTFGSGTRLTVV.

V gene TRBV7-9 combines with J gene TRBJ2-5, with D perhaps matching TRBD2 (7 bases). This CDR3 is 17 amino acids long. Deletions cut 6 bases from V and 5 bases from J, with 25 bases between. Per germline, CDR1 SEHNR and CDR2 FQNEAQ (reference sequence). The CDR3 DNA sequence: TGTGCCAGCAGTCGCGGGGGCACCTTACGGGGGGCCGAGACCCAGTACTTC. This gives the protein CASSRGGTLRGAETQYF.

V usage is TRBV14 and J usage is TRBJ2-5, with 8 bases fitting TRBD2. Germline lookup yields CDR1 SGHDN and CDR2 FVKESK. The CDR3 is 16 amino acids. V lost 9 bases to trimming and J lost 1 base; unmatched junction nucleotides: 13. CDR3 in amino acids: CARAGLVTTFQETQYF. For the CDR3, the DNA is TGTGCCAGGGCGGGACTAGTAACTACTTTCCAAGAGACCCAGTACTTC.

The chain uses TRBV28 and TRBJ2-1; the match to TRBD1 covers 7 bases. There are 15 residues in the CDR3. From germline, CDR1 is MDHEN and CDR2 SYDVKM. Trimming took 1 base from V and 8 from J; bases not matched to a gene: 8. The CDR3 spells CASSLSGTVLYEQFF. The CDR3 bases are TGTGCCAGCAGTTTATCCGGGACAGTCCTGTATGAGCAGTTCTTC.